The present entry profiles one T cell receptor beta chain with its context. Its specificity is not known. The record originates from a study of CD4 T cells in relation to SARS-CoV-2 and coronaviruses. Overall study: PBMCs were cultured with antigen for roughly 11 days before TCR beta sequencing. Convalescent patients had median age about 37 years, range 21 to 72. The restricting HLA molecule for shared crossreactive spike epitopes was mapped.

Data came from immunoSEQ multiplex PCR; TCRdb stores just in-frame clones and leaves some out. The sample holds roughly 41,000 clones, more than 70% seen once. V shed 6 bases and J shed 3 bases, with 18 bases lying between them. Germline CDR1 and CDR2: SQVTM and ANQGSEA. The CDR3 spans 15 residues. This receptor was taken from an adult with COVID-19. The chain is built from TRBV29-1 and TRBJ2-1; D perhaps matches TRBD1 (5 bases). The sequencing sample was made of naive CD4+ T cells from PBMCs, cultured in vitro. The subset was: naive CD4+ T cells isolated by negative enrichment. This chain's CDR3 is CSVGSGSSYYNEQFF. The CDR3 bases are TGCAGCGTCGGCTCAGGGTCAAGTTACTACAATGAGCAGTTCTTC.